This T cell receptor beta chain was recovered during a study of T-cell reconstitution after alpha-beta-depleted transplantation in children. Trimming removed 5 bases from V and 2 bases from J; junction bases left unmatched: 6. Looked up from germline, CDR1 is SGHRS and CDR2 is YFSETQ. The CDR3 consists of 16 residues. Preparation of the TCRbeta library involved a method that used unique molecular identifiers. TCRdb used MiXCR to reprocess the PCR reads, holding one entry per CDR3 protein. Counted here are 550,000 to 600,000 distinct CDR3 sequences, around 23% occurring once; the ten biggest clones make up about 14%.

The sequences come from PBMCs, mostly from graft donor cells, collected 360 days after TCRalphabeta/CD19-depleted stem cell transplant. V is TRBV5-1 and J is TRBJ2-1; the match to TRBD2 covers 11 bases. The receptor was isolated from a boy under three years old who had a stem cell transplant for acute myeloid leukemia, so the T cells may come from the graft donor. In nucleotides, the CDR3 is TGCGCCAGCAGTAAACTAGCGGGGGATGCCTACAATGAGCAGTTCTTC. Translating it yields CASSKLAGDAYNEQFF. Using reference TRBV5-1 and TRBJ2-1 for the parts outside the CDR3, the full variable domain is KAGVTQTPRYLIKTRGQQVTLSCSPISGHRSVSWYQQTPGQGLQFLFEYFSETQRNKGNFPGRFSGRQFSNSRSEMNVSTLELGDSALYLCASSKLAGDAYNEQFFGPGTRLTVL.